This T cell receptor beta chain was profiled in a study of T-cell reconstitution after alpha-beta-depleted transplantation in children. There are a few counts of this clonotype. Its specificity is not known. The CDR3 has 16 amino acids. V was clipped by 4 bases and J by 2 bases, with 17 bases between them. Germline V lookup: CDR1 SGHRS, CDR2 YFSETQ. Unique molecular identifiers were incorporated when the TCRbeta library was constructed. One entry per CDR3 protein results from TCRdb running MiXCR on the PCR reads. The data contain about 200,000 distinct CDR3 sequences, about 8.7% of them singletons. Study-wide findings and caveats: Several hundred graft clones that had expanded were reportedly the source of alpha-beta T cells about two months after transplant. At one year after transplant, newly produced T cells mostly accounted for T-cell counts and diversity. Some patients showed high day-60 TCRbeta diversity, which derived from surviving recipient T cells and thymic progenitors.

The sample was PBMCs, mostly from graft donor cells, taken 360 days after TCRalphabeta/CD19-depleted stem cell transplant. The chain couples TRBV5-1 to TRBJ2-3; no clear D gene. This TCR was sampled from a male patient aged 2 to 10 who had a stem cell transplant for acute myeloid leukemia, so the T cells may come from the graft donor. The CDR3 bases are TGCGCCAGCAGCCCGCAGGTGGGCGGCTACACAGATACGCAGTATTTT. It codes for CASSPQVGGYTDTQYF.